This TCR beta chain was retrieved from a study of OX40 agonist ivuxolimab in advanced cancers. Whole-study findings and limits: Expanded peripheral T-cell antigen specificity went undetermined. The study found among the lowest clonal expansion in partial responders at 0.1-3.0 mg/kg. The mean number of expanded clones was higher in CD8+ T cells than in CD4+.

The repertoire was sequenced with immunoSEQ multiplex PCR; TCRdb's copy has only in-frame clones and lacks some. Altogether about 97,000 clones are present, roughly nine tenths being singletons, with the ten largest covering less than 6.5%. A word on this clone: Its matching antigen is unknown.

This TCR was recovered from an adult with an advanced solid tumor such as melanoma, head and neck, liver or kidney cancer. Sequenced here: CD4+ or CD8+ T cells sorted from blood, sampled in a trial of the OX40 agonist ivuxolimab.

The CDR3 nucleotides read TGTGCCAGCAGCCGAGGACTAGCGGGAGTAGACGAGCAGTACTTC. Residues: CASSRGLAGVDEQYF. The chain uses TRBV7-3 and TRBJ2-7, with 13 bases matching TRBD2. The V gene end was trimmed by 5 bases and the J gene end by 5 bases; junction bases not matched to a gene: 6. CDR1 and CDR2 (germline): SGHTA, FQGTGA. CDR3 length equals 15 residues.